Listed here is a single T cell receptor beta chain. Its specificity is not known. Here immunoSEQ multiplex PCR was the method, and the copy in TCRdb shows in-frame clones only, minus some. The sample has about 120,000 clones; approximately 95% are singletons. The sample comes from a study of graft-versus-host responses after intestinal transplantation. The study's findings and limits: GvH clones occurred in recipient marrow; some first appeared in ileum or blood.

The source material was unstimulated CD8+ T cells sorted from spleen or lymph node cells, sampled before intestinal transplant. The receptor was isolated from a human donor who received an intestinal transplant.

CDR3 in amino acids: CASSPRPQGTDYEQYF. DNA of the CDR3: TGTGCCAGCAGTCCACGGCCACAGGGAACTGACTACGAGCAGTACTTC. V is TRBV27 and J is TRBJ2-7; D possibly corresponds to TRBD1 (6 bases). V was shortened by 5 bases and J by 3 bases, with 20 bases between the two germline ends. CDR3 length equals 16 residues. The germline V gene encodes CDR1 MNHEY and CDR2 SMNVEV (reference sequence).